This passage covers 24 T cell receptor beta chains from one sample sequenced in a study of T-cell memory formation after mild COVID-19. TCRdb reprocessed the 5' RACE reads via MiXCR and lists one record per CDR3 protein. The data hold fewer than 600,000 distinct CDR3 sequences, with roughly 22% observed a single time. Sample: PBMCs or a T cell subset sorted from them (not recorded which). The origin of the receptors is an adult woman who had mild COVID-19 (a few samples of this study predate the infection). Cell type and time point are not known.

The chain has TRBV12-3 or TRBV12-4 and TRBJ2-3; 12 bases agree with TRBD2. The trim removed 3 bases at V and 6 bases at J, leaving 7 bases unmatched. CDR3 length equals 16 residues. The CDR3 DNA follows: TGTGCCAGCAGTTTCCTAGCGGGGGGGCCGGGGGATACGCAGTATTTT. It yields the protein CASSFLAGGPGDTQYF.

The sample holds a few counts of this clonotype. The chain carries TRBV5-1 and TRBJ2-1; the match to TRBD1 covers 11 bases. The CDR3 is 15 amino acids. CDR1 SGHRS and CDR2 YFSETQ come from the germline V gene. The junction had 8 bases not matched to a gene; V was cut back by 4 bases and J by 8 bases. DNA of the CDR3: TGCGCCAGCAGCCCCGGACAGGGGGCGCGTTATGAGCAGTTCTTC. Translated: CASSPGQGARYEQFF.

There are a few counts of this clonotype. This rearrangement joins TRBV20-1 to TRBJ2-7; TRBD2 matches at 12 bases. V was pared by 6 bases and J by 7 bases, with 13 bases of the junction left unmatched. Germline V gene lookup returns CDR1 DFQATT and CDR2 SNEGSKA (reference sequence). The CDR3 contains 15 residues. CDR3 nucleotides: TGCAGTGCCAAAAGACTAGCGGGGGAATCAGTGGAGCAGTACTTC. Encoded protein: CSAKRLAGESVEQYF.

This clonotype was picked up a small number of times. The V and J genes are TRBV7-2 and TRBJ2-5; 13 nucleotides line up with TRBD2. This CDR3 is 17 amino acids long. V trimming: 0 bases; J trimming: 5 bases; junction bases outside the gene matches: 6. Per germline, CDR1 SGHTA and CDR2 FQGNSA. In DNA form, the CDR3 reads TGTGCCAGCAGCTTAGCCAGGACTAGCGGGAGATGGGAGACCCAGTACTTC. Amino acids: CASSLARTSGRWETQYF.

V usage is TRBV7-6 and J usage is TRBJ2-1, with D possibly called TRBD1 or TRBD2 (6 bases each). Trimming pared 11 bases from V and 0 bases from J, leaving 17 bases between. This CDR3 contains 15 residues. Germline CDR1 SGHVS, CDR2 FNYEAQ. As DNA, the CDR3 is TGTGCCTCGGGGGCCGGGGAAAGCTCCTACAATGAGCAGTTCTTC. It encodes CASGAGESSYNEQFF. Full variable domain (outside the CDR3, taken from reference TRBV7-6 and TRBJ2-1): GAGVSQSPRYKVTKRGQDVALRCDPISGHVSLYWYRQALGQGPEFLTYFNYEAQQDKSGLPNDRFSAERPEGSISTLTIQRTEQRDSAMYRCASGAGESSYNEQFFGPGTRLTVL.

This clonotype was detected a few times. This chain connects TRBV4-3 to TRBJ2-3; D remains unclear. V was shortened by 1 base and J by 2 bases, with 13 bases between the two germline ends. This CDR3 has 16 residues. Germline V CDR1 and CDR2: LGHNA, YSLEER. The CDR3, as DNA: TGCGCCAGCAGCCAAGGGAAACGGGCCATCACAGATACGCAGTATTTT. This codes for CASSQGKRAITDTQYF.

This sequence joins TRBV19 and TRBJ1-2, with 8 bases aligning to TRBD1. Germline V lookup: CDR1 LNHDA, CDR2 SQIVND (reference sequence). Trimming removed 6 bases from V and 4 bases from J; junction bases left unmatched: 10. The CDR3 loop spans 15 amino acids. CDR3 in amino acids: CASSLGQGGIYGYTF. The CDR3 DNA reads TGTGCCAGTAGCCTAGGACAGGGCGGAATCTATGGCTACACCTTC. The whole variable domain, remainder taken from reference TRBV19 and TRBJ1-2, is DGGITQSPKYLFRKEGQNVTLSCEQNLNHDAMYWYRQDPGQGLRLIYYSQIVNDFQKGDIAEGYSVSREKKESFPLTVTSAQKNPTAFYLCASSLGQGGIYGYTFGSGTRLTVV.

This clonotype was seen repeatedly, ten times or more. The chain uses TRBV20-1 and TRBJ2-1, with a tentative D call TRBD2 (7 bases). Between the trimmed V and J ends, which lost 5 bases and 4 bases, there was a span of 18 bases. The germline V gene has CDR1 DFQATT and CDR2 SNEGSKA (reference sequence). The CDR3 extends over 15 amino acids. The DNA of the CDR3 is TGCAGTGCTGACCCCCAAGCGGGGACATACAATGAGCAGTTCTTC. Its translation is CSADPQAGTYNEQFF.

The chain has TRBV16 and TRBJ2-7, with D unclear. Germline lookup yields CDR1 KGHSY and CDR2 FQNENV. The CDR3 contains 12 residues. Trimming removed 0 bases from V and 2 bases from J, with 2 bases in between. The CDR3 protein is CASSQSAYEQYF. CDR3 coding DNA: TGTGCCAGCAGCCAATCCGCCTACGAGCAGTACTTC.

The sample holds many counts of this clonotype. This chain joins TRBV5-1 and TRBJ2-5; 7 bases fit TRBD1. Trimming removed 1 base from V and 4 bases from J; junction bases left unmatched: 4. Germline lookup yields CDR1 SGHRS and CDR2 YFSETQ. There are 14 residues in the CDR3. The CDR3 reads CASSLPGGRETQYF. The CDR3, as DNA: TGCGCCAGCAGCTTGCCAGGGGGTCGAGAGACCCAGTACTTC.

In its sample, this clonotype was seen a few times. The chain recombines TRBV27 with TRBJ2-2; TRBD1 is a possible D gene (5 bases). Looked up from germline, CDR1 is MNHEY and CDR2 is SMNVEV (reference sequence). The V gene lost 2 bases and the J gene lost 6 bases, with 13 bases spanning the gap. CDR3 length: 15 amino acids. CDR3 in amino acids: CASSLLSGLAGELFF. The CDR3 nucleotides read TGTGCCAGCAGTTTACTGTCAGGGCTTGCCGGGGAGCTGTTTTTT.

The CDR3 region is CSARDTPGSSYEQYF. As DNA, the CDR3 is TGCAGTGCTAGAGATACCCCCGGAAGCTCCTACGAGCAGTACTTC. J is TRBJ2-7 and V is TRBV20-1, with no clear D. The V end was cut by 0 bases, the J end by 0 bases, with 12 bases between. The CDR3 consists of 15 residues. CDR1 is DFQATT and CDR2 is SNEGSKA in the germline V gene (reference sequence).

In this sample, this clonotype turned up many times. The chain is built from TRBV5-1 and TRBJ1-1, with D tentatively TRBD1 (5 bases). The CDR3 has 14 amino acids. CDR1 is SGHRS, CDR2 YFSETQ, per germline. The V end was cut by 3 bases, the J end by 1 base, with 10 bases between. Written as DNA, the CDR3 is TGCGCCAGCAGCTCCGGGACGGCGAACACTGAAGCTTTCTTT. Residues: CASSSGTANTEAFF. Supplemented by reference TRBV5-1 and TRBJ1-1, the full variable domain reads KAGVTQTPRYLIKTRGQQVTLSCSPISGHRSVSWYQQTPGQGLQFLFEYFSETQRNKGNFPGRFSGRQFSNSRSEMNVSTLELGDSALYLCASSSGTANTEAFFGQGTRLTVV.

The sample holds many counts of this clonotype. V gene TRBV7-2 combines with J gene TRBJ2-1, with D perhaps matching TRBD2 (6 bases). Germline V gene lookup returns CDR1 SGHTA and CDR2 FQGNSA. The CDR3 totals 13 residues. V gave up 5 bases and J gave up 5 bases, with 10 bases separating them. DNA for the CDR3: TGTGCCAGCAGCCCGCGGGGAAACAATGAGCAGTTCTTC. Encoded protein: CASSPRGNNEQFF.

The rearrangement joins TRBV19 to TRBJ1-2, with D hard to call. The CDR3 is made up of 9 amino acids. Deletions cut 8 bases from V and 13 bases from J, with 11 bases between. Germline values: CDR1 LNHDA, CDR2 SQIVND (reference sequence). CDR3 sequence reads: CASVRDSTF. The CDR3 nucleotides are TGTGCCAGTGTACGCGACTCCACCTTC. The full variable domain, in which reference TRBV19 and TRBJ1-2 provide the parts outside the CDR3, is DGGITQSPKYLFRKEGQNVTLSCEQNLNHDAMYWYRQDPGQGLRLIYYSQIVNDFQKGDIAEGYSVSREKKESFPLTVTSAQKNPTAFYLCASVRDSTFGSGTRLTVV.

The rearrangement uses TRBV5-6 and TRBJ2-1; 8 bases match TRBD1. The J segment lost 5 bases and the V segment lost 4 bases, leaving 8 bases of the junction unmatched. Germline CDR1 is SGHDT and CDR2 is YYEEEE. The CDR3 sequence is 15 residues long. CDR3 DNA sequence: TGTGCCAGCAGCCCCGGACAGGGACCCCACAATGAGCAGTTCTTC. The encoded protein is CASSPGQGPHNEQFF. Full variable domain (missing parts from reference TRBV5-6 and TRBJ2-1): DAGVTQSPTHLIKTRGQQVTLRCSPKSGHDTVSWYQQALGQGPQFIFQYYEEEERQRGNFPDRFSGHQFPNYSSELNVNALLLGDSALYLCASSPGQGPHNEQFFGPGTRLTVL.

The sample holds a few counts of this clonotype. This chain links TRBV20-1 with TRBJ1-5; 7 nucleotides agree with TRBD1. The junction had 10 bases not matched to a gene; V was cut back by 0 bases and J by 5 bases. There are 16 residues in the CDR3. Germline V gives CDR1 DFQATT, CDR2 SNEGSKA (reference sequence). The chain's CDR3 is CSARDPRDSDYQPQHF. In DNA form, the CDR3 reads TGCAGTGCTAGAGATCCCCGGGACAGCGATTATCAGCCCCAGCATTTT.

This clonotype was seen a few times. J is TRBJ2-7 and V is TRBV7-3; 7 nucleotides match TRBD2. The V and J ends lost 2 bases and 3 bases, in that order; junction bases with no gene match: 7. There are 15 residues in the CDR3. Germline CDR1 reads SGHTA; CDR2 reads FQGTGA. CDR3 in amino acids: CASSLESGTFYEQYF. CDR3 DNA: TGTGCCAGCAGCTTAGAGAGCGGGACGTTCTACGAGCAGTACTTC.

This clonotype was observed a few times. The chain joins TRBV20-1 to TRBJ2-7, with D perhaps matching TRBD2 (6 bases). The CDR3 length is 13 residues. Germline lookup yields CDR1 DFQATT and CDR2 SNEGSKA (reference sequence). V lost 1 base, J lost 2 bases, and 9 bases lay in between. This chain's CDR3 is CSARGRVPYEQYF. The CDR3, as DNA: TGCAGTGCTAGAGGGAGGGTCCCCTACGAGCAGTACTTC.

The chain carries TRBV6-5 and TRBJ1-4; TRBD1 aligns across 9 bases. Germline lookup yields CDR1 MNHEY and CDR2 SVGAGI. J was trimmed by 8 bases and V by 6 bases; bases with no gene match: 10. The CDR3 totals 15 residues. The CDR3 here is CASSSTGTGLEKLFF. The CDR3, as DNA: TGTGCCAGCAGCTCCACCGGGACAGGGTTGGAAAAACTGTTTTTT.

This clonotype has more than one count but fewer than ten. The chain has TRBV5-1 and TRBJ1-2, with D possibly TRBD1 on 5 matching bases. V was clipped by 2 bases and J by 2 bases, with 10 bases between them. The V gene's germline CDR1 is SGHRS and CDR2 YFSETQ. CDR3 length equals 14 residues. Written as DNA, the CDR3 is TGCGCCAGCAGCTTCGGGACGGACAACTATGGCTACACCTTC. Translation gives CASSFGTDNYGYTF. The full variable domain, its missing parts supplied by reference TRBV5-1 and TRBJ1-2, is KAGVTQTPRYLIKTRGQQVTLSCSPISGHRSVSWYQQTPGQGLQFLFEYFSETQRNKGNFPGRFSGRQFSNSRSEMNVSTLELGDSALYLCASSFGTDNYGYTFGSGTRLTVV.

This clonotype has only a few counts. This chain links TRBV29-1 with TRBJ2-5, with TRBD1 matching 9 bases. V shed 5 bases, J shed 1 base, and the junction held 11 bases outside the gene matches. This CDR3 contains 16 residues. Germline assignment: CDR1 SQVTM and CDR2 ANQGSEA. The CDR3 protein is CSVCRTGVGSQETQYF. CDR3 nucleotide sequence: TGCAGCGTTTGTAGGACAGGGGTTGGGAGCCAAGAGACCCAGTACTTC.

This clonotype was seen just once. CDR3 nucleotide sequence: TGTGCCATCAGTGAGTCAAGGACCAACTATGGCTACACCTTC. Encoded protein: CAISESRTNYGYTF. The J gene is TRBJ1-2, the V gene TRBV10-3; D gene uncertain. V gave up 0 bases and J gave up 2 bases, with 7 bases separating them. The CDR3 totals 14 residues. Germline V gene data show CDR1 as ENHRY and CDR2 as SYGVKD.

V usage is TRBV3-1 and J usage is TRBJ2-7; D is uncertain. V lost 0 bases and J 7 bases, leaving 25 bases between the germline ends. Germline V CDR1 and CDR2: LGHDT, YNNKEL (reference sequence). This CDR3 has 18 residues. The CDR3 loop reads CASSQDRPGVELGLEQYF. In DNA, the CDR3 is TGTGCCAGCAGCCAAGACCGGCCTGGAGTGGAGCTCGGTTTGGAGCAGTACTTC.